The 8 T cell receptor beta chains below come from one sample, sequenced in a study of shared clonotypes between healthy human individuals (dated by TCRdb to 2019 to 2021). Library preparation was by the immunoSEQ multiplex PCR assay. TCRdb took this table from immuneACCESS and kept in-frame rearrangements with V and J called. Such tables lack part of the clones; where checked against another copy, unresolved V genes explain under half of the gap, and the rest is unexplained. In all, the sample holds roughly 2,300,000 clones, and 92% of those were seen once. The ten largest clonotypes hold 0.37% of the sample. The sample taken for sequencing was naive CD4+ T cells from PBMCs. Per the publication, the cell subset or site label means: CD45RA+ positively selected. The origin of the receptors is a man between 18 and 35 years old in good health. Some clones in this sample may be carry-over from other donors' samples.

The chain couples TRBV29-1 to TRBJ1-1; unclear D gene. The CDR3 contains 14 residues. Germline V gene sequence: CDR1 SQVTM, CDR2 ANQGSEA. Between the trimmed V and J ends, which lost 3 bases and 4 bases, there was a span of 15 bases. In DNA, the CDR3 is TGCAGCGTTGAGGGGTCCTATCATACCACTGAAGCTTTCTTT. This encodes CSVEGSYHTTEAFF.

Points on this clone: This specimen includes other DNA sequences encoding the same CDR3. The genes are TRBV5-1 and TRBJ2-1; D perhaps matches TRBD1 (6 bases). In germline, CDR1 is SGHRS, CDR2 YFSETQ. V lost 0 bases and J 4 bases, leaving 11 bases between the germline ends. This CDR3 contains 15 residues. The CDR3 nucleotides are TGCGCCAGCAGCTTGGTCCAGGGGCCATACAATGAGCAGTTCTTC. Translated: CASSLVQGPYNEQFF.

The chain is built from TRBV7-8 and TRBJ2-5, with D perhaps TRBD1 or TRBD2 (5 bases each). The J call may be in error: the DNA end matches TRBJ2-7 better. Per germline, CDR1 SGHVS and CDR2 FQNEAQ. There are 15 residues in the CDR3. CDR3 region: CASSPLLRGSYEQYF. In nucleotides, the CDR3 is TGTGCCAGCAGCCCACTATTGAGGGGCTCCTACGAGCAGTACTTC.

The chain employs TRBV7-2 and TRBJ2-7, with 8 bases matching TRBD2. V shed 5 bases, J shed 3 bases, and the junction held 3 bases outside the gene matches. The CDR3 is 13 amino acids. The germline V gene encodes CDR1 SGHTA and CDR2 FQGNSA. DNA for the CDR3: TGTGCCAGCAGCCTCACTAGCGGCTACGAGCAGTACTTC. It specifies CASSLTSGYEQYF.

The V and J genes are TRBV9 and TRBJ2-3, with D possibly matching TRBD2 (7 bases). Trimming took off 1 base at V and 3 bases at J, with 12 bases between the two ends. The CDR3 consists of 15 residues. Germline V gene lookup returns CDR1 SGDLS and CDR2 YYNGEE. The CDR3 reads CASSVREGVTDTQYF. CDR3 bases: TGTGCCAGCAGCGTAAGGGAGGGGGTAACAGATACGCAGTATTTT.

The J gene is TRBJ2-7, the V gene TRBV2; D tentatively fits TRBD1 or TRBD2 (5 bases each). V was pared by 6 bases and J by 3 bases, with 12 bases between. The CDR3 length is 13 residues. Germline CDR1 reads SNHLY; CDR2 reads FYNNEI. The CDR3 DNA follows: TGTGCCAGCAGGGGGGATCAGGGCTACGAGCAGTACTTC. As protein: CASRGDQGYEQYF.

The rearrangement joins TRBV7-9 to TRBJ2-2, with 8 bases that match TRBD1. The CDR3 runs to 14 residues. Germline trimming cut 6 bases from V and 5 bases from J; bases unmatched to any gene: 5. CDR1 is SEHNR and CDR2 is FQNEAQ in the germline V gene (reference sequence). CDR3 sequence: CASRRTGRTGELFF. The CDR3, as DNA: TGTGCCAGCAGGCGGACAGGGCGGACCGGGGAGCTGTTTTTT.

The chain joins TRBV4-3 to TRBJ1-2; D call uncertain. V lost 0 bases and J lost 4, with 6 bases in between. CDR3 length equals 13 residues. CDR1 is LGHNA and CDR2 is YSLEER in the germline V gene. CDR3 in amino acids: CASSQDFGYGYTF. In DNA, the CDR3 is TGCGCCAGCAGCCAAGATTTCGGCTATGGCTACACCTTC.